The source of this T cell receptor beta chain is a study of early T cells in non-severe SARS-CoV-2 infection. Study-wide context: With bulk RNA from unsorted whole blood as input, sequencing yielded unpaired chains.

TCRdb fed the 5' RACE reads into MiXCR, producing one record per CDR3 protein. The data hold roughly 86,000 distinct CDR3 sequences, with about 6% observed a single time. This clonotype was recorded at least ten times. Material: whole blood. The TCR comes from an adult who was a healthcare worker with PCR-confirmed SARS-CoV-2 infection or an uninfected control (not recorded which).

The CDR3 loop is CASSRLGFYDEQFF. The CDR3 DNA sequence: TGTGCCAGCAGCCGACTGGGATTTTACGATGAGCAGTTCTTC. This chain links TRBV11-2 with TRBJ2-1; D is unresolved. In germline, CDR1 is SGHAT, CDR2 FQNNGV. The CDR3 is made up of 14 amino acids. V lost 5 bases and J 8 bases, leaving 16 bases between the germline ends.